This T cell receptor (beta chain) originates from a study of PD-1 blockade in mismatch repair-deficient tumors. Study conclusions and caveats: After pembrolizumab, tumor-resident clones rose rapidly, then generally contracted before radiologic responses.

In the case of this clone: Its antigen is not known.

Per germline, CDR1 SGDLS and CDR2 YYNGEE. The CDR3 runs to 15 residues. The germline V and J ends were trimmed by 0 bases and 7 bases, with 15 bases remaining between them. TCRdb's table, derived via immunoSEQ multiplex PCR, lists solely in-frame clones and lacks some. The sample has 100,000 to 150,000 clones, 86% seen once. This receptor was obtained from an adult with mismatch repair-deficient cancer. This specimen consisted of peripheral blood, obtained 44 weeks after starting pembrolizumab. The chain couples TRBV9 to TRBJ2-3; no firm D call. CDR3 sequence (DNA): TGTGCCAGCAGCGTAGGCAGCCTAACACAGAATACGCAGTATTTT. Protein product: CASSVGSLTQNTQYF. Looking up the rest from reference TRBV9 and TRBJ2-3 gives the full variable domain: DSGVTQTPKHLITATGQRVTLRCSPRSGDLSVYWYQQSLDQGLQFLIQYYNGEERAKGNILERFSAQQFPDLHSELNLSSLELGDSALYFCASSVGSLTQNTQYFGPGTRLTVL.